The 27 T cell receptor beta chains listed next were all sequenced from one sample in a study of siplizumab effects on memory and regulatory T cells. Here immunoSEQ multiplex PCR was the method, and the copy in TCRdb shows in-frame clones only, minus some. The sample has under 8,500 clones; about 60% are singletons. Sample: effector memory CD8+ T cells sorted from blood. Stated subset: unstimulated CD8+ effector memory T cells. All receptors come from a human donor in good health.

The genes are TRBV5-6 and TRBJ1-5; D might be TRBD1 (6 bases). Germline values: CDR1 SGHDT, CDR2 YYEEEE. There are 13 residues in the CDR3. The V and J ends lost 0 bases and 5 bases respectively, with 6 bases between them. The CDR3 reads CASSLGQDQPQHF. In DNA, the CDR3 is TGTGCCAGCAGCTTGGGACAGGATCAGCCCCAGCATTTT.

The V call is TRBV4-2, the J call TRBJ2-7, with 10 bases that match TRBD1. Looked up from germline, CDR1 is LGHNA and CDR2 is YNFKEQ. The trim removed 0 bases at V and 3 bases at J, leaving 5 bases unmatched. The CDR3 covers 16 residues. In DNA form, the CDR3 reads TGTGCCAGCAGCCAAGAGGGGACAGGGGCGTTCTACGAGCAGTACTTC. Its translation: CASSQEGTGAFYEQYF.

CDR3 DNA: TGTGCCTGGAGTCGGCCAGCAGATTATGAAAAACTGTTTTTT. Protein product: CAWSRPADYEKLFF. The genes are TRBV30 and TRBJ1-4; D remains unclear. The germline gives CDR1 GTSNPN, CDR2 SVGIG (reference sequence). This CDR3 is built from 14 residues. V shed 2 bases and J shed 6 bases, with 13 bases lying between them.

The CDR3 DNA reads as TGTGCCAGCAGTGACAAGGAGAACACTGAAGCTTTCTTT. Translation: CASSDKENTEAFF. The chain joins TRBV6-4 to TRBJ1-1; D not certain. The V gene lost 2 bases and the J gene lost 1 base, with 5 bases spanning the gap. The germline V gene encodes CDR1 MRHNA and CDR2 SNTAGT. This CDR3 has 13 residues.

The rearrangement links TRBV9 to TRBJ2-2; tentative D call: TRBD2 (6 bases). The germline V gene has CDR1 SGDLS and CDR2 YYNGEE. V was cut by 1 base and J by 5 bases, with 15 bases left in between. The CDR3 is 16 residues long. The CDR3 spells CASSVKGGVETGELFF. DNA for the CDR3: TGTGCCAGCAGCGTAAAAGGAGGGGTCGAAACCGGGGAGCTGTTTTTT.

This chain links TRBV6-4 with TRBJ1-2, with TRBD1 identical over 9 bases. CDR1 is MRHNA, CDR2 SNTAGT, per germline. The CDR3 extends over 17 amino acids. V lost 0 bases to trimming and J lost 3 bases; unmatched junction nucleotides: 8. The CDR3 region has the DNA TGTGCCAGCAGTGACTCCGACAGGGGGTCCTTTGACTATGGCTACACCTTC. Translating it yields CASSDSDRGSFDYGYTF.

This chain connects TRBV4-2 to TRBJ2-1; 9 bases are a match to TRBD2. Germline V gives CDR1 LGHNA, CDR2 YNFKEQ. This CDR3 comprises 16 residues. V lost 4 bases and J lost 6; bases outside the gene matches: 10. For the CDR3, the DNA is TGTGCCAGCAGCCTTGAAGCGGGGGGTTCTCCCAATGAGCAGTTCTTC. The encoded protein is CASSLEAGGSPNEQFF.

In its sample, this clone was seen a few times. CDR3 in DNA: TGTGCCAGCAGTGAGCGGGGGGGCAAACCAGATACGCAGTATTTT. Translation: CASSERGGKPDTQYF. The J gene is TRBJ2-3, the V gene TRBV6-4; 9 nucleotides align to TRBD2. V gave up 3 bases and J gave up 4 bases; unmatched junction bases: 5. Germline V gives CDR1 MRHNA, CDR2 SNTAGT. This CDR3 comprises 15 residues.

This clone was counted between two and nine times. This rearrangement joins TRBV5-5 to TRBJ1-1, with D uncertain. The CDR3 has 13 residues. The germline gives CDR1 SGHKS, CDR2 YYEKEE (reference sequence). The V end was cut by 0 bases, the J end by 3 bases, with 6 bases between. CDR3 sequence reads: CASSLVTHTEAFF. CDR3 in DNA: TGTGCCAGCAGCTTGGTCACACACACTGAAGCTTTCTTT.

The CDR3: CASSVQRGGTDTQYF. CDR3 coding DNA: TGTGCCAGCAGCGTTCAGCGGGGGGGGACAGATACGCAGTATTTT. This chain joins TRBV9 and TRBJ2-3, with 10 positions matching TRBD2. The junction had 3 bases not matched to a gene; V was cut back by 2 bases and J by 3 bases. CDR3 length: 15 amino acids. Per the germline V gene, CDR1 is SGDLS and CDR2 is YYNGEE.

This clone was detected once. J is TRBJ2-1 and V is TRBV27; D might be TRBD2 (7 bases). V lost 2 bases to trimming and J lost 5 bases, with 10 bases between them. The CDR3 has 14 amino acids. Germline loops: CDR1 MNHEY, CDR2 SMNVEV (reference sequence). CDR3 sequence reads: CASSLAGADNEQFF. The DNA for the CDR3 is TGTGCCAGCAGTTTAGCGGGGGCCGACAATGAGCAGTTCTTC.

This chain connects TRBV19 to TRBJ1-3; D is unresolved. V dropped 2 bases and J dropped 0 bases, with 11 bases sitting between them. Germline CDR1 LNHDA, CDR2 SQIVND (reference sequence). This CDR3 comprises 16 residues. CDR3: CASSIISGYSGNTIYF. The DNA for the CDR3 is TGTGCCAGTAGTATAATTTCCGGTTACTCTGGAAACACCATATATTTT.

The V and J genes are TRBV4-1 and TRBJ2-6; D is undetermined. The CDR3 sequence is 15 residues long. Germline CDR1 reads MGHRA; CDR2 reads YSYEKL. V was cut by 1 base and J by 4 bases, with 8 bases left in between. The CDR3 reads CASSQVGLGANVLTF. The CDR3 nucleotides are TGCGCCAGCAGCCAAGTAGGTCTCGGGGCCAACGTCCTGACTTTC.

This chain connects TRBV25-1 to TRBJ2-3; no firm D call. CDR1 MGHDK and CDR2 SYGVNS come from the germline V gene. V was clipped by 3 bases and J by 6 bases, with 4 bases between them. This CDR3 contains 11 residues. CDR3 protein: CASSDGDTQYF. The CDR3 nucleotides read TGTGCCAGCAGTGATGGGGATACGCAGTATTTT.

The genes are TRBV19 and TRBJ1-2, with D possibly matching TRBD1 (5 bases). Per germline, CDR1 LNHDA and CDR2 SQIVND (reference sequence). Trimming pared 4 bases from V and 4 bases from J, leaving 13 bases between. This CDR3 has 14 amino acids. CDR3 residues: CASSTPGLAYGYTF. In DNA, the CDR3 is TGTGCCAGTAGTACCCCAGGGCTCGCCTATGGCTACACCTTC. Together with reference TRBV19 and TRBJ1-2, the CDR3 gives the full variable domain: DGGITQSPKYLFRKEGQNVTLSCEQNLNHDAMYWYRQDPGQGLRLIYYSQIVNDFQKGDIAEGYSVSREKKESFPLTVTSAQKNPTAFYLCASSTPGLAYGYTFGSGTRLTVV.

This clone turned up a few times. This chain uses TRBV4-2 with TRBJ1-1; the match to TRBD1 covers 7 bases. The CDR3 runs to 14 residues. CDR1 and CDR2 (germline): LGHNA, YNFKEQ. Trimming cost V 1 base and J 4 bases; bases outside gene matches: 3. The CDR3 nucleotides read TGTGCCAGCAGCCAAGTAGCAGGGGGCACTGAAGCTTTCTTT. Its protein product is CASSQVAGGTEAFF.

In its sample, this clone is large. CDR3 coding DNA: TGCAGCGTTGGCCTAGGATCCTCGAACACTGAAGCTTTCTTT. This gives the protein CSVGLGSSNTEAFF. The chain couples TRBV29-1 to TRBJ1-1; no firm D call. The germline gives CDR1 SQVTM, CDR2 ANQGSEA. CDR3 size: 14 residues. Trimming left V 4 bases short and J 1 base short, with 13 bases between.

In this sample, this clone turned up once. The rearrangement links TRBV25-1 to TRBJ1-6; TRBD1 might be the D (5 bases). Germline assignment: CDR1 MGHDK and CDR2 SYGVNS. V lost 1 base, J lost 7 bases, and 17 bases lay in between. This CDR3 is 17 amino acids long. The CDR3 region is CASSEFGSARGNSPLHF. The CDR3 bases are TGTGCCAGCAGTGAATTCGGATCCGCCCGGGGGAATTCACCCCTCCACTTT.

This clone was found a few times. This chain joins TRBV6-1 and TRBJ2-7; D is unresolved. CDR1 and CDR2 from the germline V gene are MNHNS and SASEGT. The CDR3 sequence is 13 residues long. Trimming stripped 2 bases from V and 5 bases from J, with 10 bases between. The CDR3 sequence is CASSENEVHEQYF. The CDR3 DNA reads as TGTGCCAGCAGTGAAAACGAGGTCCACGAGCAGTACTTC.

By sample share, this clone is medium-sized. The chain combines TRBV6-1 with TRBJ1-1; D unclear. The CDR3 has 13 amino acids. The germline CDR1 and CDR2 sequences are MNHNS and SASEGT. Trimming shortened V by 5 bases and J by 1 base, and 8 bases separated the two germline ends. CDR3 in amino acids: CASSKEENTEAFF. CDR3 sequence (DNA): TGTGCCAGCAGTAAAGAGGAGAACACTGAAGCTTTCTTT.

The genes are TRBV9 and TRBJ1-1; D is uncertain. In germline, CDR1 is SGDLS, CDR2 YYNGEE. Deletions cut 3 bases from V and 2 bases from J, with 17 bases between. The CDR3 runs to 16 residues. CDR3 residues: CASSDPKGALNTEAFF. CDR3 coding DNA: TGTGCCAGCAGCGACCCGAAGGGAGCCCTAAACACTGAAGCTTTCTTT.

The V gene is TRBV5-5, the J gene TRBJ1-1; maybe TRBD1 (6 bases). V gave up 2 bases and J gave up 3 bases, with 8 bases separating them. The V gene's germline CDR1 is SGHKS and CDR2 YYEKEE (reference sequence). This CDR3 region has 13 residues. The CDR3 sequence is CASSLQGDTEAFF. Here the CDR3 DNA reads TGTGCCAGCAGCTTACAGGGAGACACTGAAGCTTTCTTT. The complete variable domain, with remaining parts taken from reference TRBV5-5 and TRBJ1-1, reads DAGVTQSPTHLIKTRGQQVTLRCSPISGHKSVSWYQQVLGQGPQFIFQYYEKEERGRGNFPDRFSARQFPNYSSELNVNALLLGDSALYLCASSLQGDTEAFFGQGTRLTVV.

CDR3 sequence reads: CALEIGGNEQFF. CDR3 DNA: TGTGCCCTGGAGATAGGTGGCAATGAGCAGTTCTTC. The chain has TRBV30 and TRBJ2-1; D is unclear. Trimming removed 8 bases from V and 6 bases from J, with 14 bases in between. CDR1 is GTSNPN and CDR2 is SVGIG in the germline V gene (reference sequence). This CDR3 has 12 residues.

The CDR3 sequence: CASSLPRDRGYEQYF. CDR3 coding DNA: TGTGCCAGCAGCTTACCCCGGGACAGGGGATACGAGCAGTACTTC. This rearrangement joins TRBV7-8 to TRBJ2-7; 10 positions agree with TRBD1. Unmatched junction bases numbered 5, after V lost 2 bases and J lost 4 bases. The CDR3 length is 15 residues. Germline V CDR1 and CDR2: SGHVS, FQNEAQ.

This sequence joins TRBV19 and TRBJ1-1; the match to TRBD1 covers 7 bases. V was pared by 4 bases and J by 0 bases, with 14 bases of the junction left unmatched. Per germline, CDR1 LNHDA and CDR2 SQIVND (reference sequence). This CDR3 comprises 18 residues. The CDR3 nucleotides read TGTGCCAGTAGTACCCCGTCCCAAACAGGGGCTCTGAACACTGAAGCTTTCTTT. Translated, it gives CASSTPSQTGALNTEAFF.

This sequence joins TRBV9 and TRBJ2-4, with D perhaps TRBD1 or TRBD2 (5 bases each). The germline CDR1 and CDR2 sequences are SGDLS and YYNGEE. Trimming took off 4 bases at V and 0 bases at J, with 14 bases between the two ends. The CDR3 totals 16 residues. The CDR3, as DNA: TGTGCCAGCAGCCCGGGGCGGAGTGAAGCCAAAAACATTCAGTACTTC. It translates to CASSPGRSEAKNIQYF.

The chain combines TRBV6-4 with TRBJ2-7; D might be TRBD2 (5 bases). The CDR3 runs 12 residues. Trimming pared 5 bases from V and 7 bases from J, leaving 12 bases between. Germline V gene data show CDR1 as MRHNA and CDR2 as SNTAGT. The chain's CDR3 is CASSWGSGEQYF. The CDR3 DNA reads TGTGCCAGCAGTTGGGGATCGGGGGAGCAGTACTTC.